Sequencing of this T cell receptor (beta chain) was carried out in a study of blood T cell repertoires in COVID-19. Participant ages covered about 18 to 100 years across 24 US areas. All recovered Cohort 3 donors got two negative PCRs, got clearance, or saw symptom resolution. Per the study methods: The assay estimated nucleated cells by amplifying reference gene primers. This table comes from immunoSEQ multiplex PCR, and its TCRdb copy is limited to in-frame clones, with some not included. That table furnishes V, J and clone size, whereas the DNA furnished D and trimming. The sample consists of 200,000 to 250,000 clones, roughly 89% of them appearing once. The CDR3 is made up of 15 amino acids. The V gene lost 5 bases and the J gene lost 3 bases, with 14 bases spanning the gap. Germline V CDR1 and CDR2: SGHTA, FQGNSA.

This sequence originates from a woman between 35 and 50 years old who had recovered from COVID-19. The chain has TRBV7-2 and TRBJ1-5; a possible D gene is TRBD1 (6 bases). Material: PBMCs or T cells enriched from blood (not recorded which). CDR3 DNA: TGTGCCAGCAGCCGTTCCCGGGACACCAATCAGCCCCAGCATTTT. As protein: CASSRSRDTNQPQHF.